This T cell receptor (beta chain) came from a study of T cell responses to AZD1222 COVID-19 vaccine. Overall study findings and caveats: Spike-specific TCR breadth and depth rose after two AZD1222 doses. Clonal diversity may have been underestimated, and the donors were mostly white British, with more females than males. The span of vaccine-associated CD4 TCRs extended across spike, with dominance at 160-218 and 743-854. Repertoire sampling happened only post peak T cell response.

A note on this clone: Antigen unknown.

Measured with immunoSEQ multiplex PCR; TCRdb has only the in-frame clones, and not every one. Here the sample spans about 150,000 clones, 92% being singletons. The CDR3 is 15 amino acids. Germline loops: CDR1 LGHDT, CDR2 YNNKEL (reference sequence). Germline trimming cut 3 bases from V and 4 bases from J; bases unmatched to any gene: 0. This TCR was recovered from an adult who received the AZD1222 COVID-19 vaccine. V and J are TRBV3-1 (or the pseudogene TRBV3-2) and TRBJ2-3; 14 bases line up with TRBD2. Sequenced here: peripheral blood, sampled 28 days after the second AZD1222 dose. This CDR3 is CASSQTSGRADTQYF. In DNA, the CDR3 is TGTGCCAGCAGCCAGACTAGCGGGAGGGCAGATACGCAGTATTTT.